These 10 T cell receptor beta chains originate from one sample sequenced in a study of cytomegalovirus exposure and HLA in healthy donors. Primers: 60 Vbeta forward and 13 Jbeta reverse. Assay: immunoSEQ multiplex PCR; the TCRdb copy retains only in-frame clones and omits some. This sample has about 200,000 clones, with around 80% found just once. Sequenced: PBMCs. The origin of the receptors is a man aged 25 to 45 in good health and CMV-seronegative.

This clone appeared a single time. The gene calls are TRBV10-3 and TRBJ2-2; no clear D gene. Germline CDR1 reads ENHRY; CDR2 reads SYGVKD. This CDR3 comprises 14 residues. V was clipped by 3 bases and J by 1 base, with 6 bases between them. CDR3 in amino acids: CAISDTENTGELFF. The CDR3 region has the DNA TGTGCCATCAGTGATACAGAGAACACCGGGGAGCTGTTTTTT.

This chain uses TRBV21-1 with TRBJ2-7; the table's TRBD2 call for D was not verified on the DNA. TRBV21-1 is classified as a pseudogene. The CDR3 totals 16 residues. CDR3 loop: CASSSPGGDWSYEQYF. The CDR3 bases are TGTGCCAGCAGCTCTCCCGGGGGGGATTGGAGCTACGAGCAGTACTTC.

This clone counts as medium-sized. This chain connects TRBV27 to TRBJ1-5; the match to TRBD1 covers 8 bases. The length of the CDR3 is 15 residues. The germline gives CDR1 MNHEY, CDR2 SMNVEV (reference sequence). The V and J ends lost 5 bases and 6 bases, in that order; junction bases with no gene match: 9. This chain's CDR3 is CASSPPGTGSQPQHF. In DNA form, the CDR3 reads TGTGCCAGCAGTCCCCCCGGGACAGGTAGTCAGCCCCAGCATTTT.

The chain has TRBV6-5 and TRBJ2-1, with TRBD1 identical over 7 bases. Trimming took 0 bases from V and 16 from J; bases not matched to a gene: 9. The germline CDR1 and CDR2 sequences are MNHEY and SVGAGI. This CDR3 comprises 13 residues. The CDR3 loop is CASSYSGTGVNFF. CDR3 nucleotides: TGTGCCAGCAGTTACTCGGGTACAGGGGTGAACTTCTTC.

The chain uses TRBV27 and TRBJ1-5; 10 nucleotides line up with TRBD1. This CDR3 contains 18 residues. Per the germline V gene, CDR1 is MNHEY and CDR2 is SMNVEV (reference sequence). Trimming cost V 6 bases and J 0 bases; bases outside gene matches: 11. CDR3 sequence reads: CASSRYGDRGTSNQPQHF. The CDR3 DNA reads as TGTGCCAGCAGCCGCTATGGGGACAGGGGTACTAGCAATCAGCCCCAGCATTTT.

The rearrangement links TRBV2 to TRBJ1-4; D unresolved. The V end lost 7 bases, the J end lost 8 bases, and 20 bases lay between the germline ends. Per germline, CDR1 SNHLY and CDR2 FYNNEI. The CDR3 has 15 amino acids. CDR3 residues: CASTGSEGKGEKLFF. The DNA of the CDR3 is TGTGCCAGCACCGGTTCGGAGGGAAAAGGGGAAAAACTGTTTTTT.

This chain joins TRBV29-1 and TRBJ2-1, with 8 bases fitting TRBD2. Germline trimming cut 8 bases from V and 10 bases from J; bases unmatched to any gene: 13. The CDR3 runs 13 residues. Germline CDR1 is SQVTM and CDR2 is ANQGSEA. As DNA, the CDR3 is TGCAGCTTTCCAGGCGCGGGAGGCGGGGAGCAGTTCTTC. Translated: CSFPGAGGGEQFF.

This chain links TRBV2 with TRBJ2-7; 12 bases agree with TRBD2. Germline assignment: CDR1 SNHLY and CDR2 FYNNEI. The trim removed 5 bases at V and 2 bases at J, leaving 4 bases unmatched. CDR3 length: 15 amino acids. The DNA for the CDR3 is TGTGCCAGCAGTTCAACTAGCGGGAGGACCTACGAGCAGTACTTC. It yields the protein CASSSTSGRTYEQYF.

V usage is TRBV5-1 and J usage is TRBJ2-5, with 9 bases fitting TRBD2. This CDR3 has 14 residues. CDR1 is SGHRS, CDR2 YFSETQ, per germline. The junction had 6 bases not matched to a gene; V was cut back by 4 bases and J by 5 bases. CDR3 DNA sequence: TGCGCCAGCAGCAAGCGGGAGGCTGCTGAGACCCAGTACTTC. As protein: CASSKREAAETQYF.

The J gene is TRBJ2-7, the V gene TRBV29-1; 10 bases map to TRBD1. Looked up from germline, CDR1 is SQVTM and CDR2 is ANQGSEA. The CDR3 spans 12 residues. Losses at the gene ends were 6 bases for V and 4 bases for J; bases not matched to a gene: 3. For the CDR3, the DNA is TGCAGCGTGAGACAGGGGGCGTACGAGCAGTACTTC. It specifies CSVRQGAYEQYF.